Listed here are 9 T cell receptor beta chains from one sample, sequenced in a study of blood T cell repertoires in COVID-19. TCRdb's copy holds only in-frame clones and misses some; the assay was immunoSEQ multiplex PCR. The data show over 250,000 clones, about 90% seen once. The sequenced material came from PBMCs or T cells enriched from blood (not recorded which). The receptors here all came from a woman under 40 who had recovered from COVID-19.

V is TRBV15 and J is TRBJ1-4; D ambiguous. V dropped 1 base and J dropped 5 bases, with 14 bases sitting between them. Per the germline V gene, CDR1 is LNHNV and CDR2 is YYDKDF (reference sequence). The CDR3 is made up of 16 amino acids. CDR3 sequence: CATSRAASELNEKLFF. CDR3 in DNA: TGTGCCACCAGCAGAGCAGCGTCTGAGTTGAATGAAAAACTGTTTTTT.

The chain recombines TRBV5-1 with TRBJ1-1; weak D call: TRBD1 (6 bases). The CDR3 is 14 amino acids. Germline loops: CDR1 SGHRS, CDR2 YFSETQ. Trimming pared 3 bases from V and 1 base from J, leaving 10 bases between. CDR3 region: CASSSGEGNTEAFF. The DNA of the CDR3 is TGCGCCAGCAGCTCAGGGGAGGGGAACACTGAAGCTTTCTTT.

CDR3 DNA sequence: TGTGCCAGTAGTACCACCCGGACAGGGTGGGGCTACACCTTC. This codes for CASSTTRTGWGYTF. The rearrangement uses TRBV19 and TRBJ1-2; 8 nucleotides agree with TRBD1. Trimming at V came to 4 bases and at J to 8 bases, leaving 9 bases not matched to a gene. The length of the CDR3 is 14 residues. In germline, CDR1 is LNHDA, CDR2 SQIVND (reference sequence).

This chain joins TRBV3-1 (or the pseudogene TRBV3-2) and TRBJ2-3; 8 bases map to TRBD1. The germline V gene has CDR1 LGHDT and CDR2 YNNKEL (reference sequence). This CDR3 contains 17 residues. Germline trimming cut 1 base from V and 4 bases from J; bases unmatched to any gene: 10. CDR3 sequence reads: CASSQVPQGAGADTQYF. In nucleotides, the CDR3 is TGTGCCAGCAGCCAAGTCCCCCAGGGGGCTGGTGCAGATACGCAGTATTTT.

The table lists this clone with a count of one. CDR3 in amino acids: CASRTGTGGGSGQPQHF. The CDR3 coding sequence is TGTGCCAGCAGGACCGGGACAGGGGGTGGTAGTGGTCAGCCCCAGCATTTT. The chain links TRBV27 to TRBJ1-5; TRBD1 aligns across 11 bases. In germline, CDR1 is MNHEY, CDR2 SMNVEV (reference sequence). The ends lost 6 bases at V and 6 bases at J; junction bases unmatched: 13. The CDR3 spans 17 residues.

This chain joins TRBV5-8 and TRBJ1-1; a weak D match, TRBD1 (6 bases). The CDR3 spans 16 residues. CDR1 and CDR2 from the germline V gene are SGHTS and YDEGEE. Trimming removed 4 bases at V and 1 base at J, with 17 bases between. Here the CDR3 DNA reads TGTGCCAGCAGCGGGGGGGCGGATTTTGCGAACACTGAAGCTTTCTTT. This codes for CASSGGADFANTEAFF.

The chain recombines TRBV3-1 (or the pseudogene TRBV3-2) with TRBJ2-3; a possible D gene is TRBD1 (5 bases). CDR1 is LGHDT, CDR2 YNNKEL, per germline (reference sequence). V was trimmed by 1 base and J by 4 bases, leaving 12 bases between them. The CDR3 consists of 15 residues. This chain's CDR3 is CASSQGSGWADTQYF. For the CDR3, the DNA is TGTGCCAGCAGCCAAGGGTCAGGGTGGGCAGATACGCAGTATTTT.

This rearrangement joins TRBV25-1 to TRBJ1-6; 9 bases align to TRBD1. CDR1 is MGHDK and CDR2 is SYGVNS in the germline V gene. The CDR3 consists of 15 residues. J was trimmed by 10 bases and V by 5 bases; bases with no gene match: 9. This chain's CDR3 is CASSQMGQGRSPLHF. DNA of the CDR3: TGTGCCAGCAGTCAAATGGGACAGGGACGATCACCCCTCCACTTT.

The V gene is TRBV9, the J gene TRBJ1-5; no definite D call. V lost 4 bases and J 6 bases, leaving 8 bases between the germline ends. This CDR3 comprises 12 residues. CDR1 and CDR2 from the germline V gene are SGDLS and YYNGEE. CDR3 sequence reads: CASSPRVQPQHF. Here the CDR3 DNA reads TGTGCCAGCAGCCCCCGGGTTCAGCCCCAGCATTTT. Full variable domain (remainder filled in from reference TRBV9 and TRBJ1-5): DSGVTQTPKHLITATGQRVTLRCSPRSGDLSVYWYQQSLDQGLQFLIQYYNGEERAKGNILERFSAQQFPDLHSELNLSSLELGDSALYFCASSPRVQPQHFGDGTRLSIL.